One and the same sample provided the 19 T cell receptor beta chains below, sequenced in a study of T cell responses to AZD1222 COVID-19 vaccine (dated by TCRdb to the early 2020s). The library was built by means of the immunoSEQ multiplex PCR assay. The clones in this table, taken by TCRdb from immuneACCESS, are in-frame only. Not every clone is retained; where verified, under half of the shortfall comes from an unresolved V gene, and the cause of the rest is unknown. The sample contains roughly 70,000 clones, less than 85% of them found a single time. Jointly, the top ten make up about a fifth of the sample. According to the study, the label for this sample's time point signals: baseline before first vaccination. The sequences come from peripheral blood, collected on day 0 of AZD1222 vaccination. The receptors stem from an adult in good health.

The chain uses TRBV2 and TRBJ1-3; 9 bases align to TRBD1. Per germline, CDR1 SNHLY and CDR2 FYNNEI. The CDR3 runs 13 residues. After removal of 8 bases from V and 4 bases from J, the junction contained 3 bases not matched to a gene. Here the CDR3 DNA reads TGTGCCAGCGCGACAGGGGGAGGAAACACCATATATTTT. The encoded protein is CASATGGGNTIYF.

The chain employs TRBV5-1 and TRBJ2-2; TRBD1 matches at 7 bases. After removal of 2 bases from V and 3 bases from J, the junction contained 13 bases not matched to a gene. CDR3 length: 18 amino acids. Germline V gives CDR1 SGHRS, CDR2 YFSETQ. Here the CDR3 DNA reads TGCGCCAGCAGCTTCGGGTCCTTGACAGGGACGGACACCGGGGAGCTGTTTTTT. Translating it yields CASSFGSLTGTDTGELFF.

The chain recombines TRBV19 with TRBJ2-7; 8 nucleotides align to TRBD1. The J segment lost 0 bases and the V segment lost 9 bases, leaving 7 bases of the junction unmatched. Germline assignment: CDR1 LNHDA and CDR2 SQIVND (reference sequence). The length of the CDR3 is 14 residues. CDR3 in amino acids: CASCSGTGSYEQYF. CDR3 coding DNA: TGTGCCAGCTGCTCCGGGACAGGCTCCTACGAGCAGTACTTC.

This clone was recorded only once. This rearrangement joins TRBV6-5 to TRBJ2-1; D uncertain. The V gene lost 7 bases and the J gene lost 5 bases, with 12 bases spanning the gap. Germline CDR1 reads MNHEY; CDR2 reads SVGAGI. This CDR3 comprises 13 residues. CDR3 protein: CASTERIHNEQFF. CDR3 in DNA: TGTGCCAGCACCGAGCGAATCCACAATGAGCAGTTCTTC.

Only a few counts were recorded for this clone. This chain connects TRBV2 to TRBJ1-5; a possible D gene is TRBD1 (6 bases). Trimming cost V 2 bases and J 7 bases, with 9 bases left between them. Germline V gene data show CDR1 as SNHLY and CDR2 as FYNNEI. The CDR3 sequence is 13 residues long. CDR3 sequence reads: CASSERQGQPQHF. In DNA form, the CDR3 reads TGTGCCAGCAGTGAACGGCAGGGGCAGCCCCAGCATTTT.

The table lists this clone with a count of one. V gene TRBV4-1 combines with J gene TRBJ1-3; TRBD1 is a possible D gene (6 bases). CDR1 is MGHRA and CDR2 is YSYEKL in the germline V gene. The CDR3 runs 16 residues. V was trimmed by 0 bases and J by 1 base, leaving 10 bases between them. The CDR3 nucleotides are TGCGCCAGCAGCCAAGACTTGGACAGATCTGGAAACACCATATATTTT. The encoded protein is CASSQDLDRSGNTIYF.

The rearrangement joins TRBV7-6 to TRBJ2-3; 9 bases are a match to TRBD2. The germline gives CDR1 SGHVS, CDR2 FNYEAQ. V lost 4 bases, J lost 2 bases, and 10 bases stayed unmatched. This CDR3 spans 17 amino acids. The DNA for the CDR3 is TGTGCCAGCAGCTCACGGTCTAGCGGGAAAAACACAGATACGCAGTATTTT. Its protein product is CASSSRSSGKNTDTQYF.

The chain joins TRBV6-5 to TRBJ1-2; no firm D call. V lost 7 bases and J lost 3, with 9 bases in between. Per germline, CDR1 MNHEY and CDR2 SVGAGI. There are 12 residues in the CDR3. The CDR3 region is CASMTGDYGYTF. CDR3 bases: TGTGCCAGCATGACGGGCGACTATGGCTACACCTTC.

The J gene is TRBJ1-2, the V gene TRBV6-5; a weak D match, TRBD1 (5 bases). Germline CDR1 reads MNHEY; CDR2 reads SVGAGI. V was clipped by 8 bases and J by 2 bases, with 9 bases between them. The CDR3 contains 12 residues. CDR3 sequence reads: CASCRENYGYTF. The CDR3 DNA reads TGTGCCAGCTGCAGGGAGAACTATGGCTACACCTTC.

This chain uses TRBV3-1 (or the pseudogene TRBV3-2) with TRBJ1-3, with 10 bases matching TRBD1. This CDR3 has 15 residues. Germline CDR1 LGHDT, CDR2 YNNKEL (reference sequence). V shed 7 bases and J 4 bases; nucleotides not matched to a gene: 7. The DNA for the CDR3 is TGTGCCAGCACCGACAGGGGGCGCGGAGGAAACACCATATATTTT. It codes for CASTDRGRGGNTIYF.

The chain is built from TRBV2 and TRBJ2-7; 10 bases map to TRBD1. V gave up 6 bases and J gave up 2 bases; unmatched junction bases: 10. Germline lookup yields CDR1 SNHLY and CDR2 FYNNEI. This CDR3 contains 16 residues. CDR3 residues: CASRSFDRGRTYEQYF. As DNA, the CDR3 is TGTGCCAGCAGGTCATTTGACAGGGGGCGAACCTACGAGCAGTACTTC.

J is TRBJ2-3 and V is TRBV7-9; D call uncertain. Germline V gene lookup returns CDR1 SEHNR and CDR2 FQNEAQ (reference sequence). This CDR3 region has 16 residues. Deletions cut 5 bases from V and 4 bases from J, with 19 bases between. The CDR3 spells CASSPWGASDADTQYF. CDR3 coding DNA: TGTGCCAGCAGCCCCTGGGGTGCCTCAGATGCAGATACGCAGTATTTT.

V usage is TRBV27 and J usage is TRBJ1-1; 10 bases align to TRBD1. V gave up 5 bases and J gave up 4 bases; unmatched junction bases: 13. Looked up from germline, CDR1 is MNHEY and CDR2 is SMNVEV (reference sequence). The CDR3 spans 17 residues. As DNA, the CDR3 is TGTGCCAGCAGTGCAACCGGGACAGGGGTCGTAGGCACTGAAGCTTTCTTT. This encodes CASSATGTGVVGTEAFF.

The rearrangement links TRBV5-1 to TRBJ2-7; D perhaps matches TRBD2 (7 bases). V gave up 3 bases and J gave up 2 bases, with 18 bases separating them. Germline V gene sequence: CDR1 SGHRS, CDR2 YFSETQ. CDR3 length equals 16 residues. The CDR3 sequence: CASSWGLGGGPYEQYF. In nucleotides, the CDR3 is TGCGCCAGCAGCTGGGGCTTGGGAGGGGGACCCTACGAGCAGTACTTC.

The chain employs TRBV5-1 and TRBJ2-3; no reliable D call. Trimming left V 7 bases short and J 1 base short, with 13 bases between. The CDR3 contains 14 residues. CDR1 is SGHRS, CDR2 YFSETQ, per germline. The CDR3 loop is CASGTSRGTDTQYF. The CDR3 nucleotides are TGCGCCAGCGGTACAAGCCGAGGCACAGATACGCAGTATTTT.

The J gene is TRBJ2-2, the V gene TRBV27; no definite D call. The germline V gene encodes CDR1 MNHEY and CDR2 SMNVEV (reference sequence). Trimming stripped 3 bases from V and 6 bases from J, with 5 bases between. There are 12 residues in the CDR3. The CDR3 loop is CASSFYPGELFF. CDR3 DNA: TGTGCCAGCAGTTTTTACCCCGGGGAGCTGTTTTTT.

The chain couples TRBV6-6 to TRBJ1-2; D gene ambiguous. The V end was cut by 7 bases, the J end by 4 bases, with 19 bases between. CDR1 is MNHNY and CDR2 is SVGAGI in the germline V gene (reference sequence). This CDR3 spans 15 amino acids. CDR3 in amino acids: CASTPTGLAPYGYTF. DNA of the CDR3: TGTGCCAGCACCCCAACGGGGTTGGCCCCCTATGGCTACACCTTC.

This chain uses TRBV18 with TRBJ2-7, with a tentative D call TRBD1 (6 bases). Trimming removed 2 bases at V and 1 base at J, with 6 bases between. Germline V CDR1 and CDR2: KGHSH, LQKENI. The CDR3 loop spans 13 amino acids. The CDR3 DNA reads TGTGCCAGCTCACCAACAGGGTCCTACGAGCAGTACTTC. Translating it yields CASSPTGSYEQYF.

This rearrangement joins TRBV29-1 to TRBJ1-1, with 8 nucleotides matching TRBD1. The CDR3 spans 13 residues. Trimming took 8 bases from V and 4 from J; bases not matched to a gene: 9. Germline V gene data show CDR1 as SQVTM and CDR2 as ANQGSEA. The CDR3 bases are TGCAGCATAGAGACAGGGGTTGGCACTGAAGCTTTCTTT. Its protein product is CSIETGVGTEAFF.